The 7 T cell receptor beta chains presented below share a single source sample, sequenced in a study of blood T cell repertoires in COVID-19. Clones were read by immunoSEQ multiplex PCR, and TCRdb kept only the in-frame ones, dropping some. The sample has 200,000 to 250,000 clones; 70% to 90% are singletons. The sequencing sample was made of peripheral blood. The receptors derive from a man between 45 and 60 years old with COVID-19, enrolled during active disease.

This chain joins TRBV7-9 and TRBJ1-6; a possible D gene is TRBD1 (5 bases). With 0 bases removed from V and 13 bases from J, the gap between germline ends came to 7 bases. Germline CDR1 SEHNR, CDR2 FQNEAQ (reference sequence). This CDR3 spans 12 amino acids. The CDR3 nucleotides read TGTGCCAGCAGCTTAGCGGGGCGGCCCCTCCACTTT. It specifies CASSLAGRPLHF.

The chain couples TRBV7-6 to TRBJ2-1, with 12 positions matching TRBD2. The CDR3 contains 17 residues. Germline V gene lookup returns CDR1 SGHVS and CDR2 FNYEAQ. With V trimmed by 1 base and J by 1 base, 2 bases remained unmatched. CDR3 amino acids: CASSLGLAGDSYNEQFF. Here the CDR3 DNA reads TGTGCCAGCAGCTTAGGACTAGCGGGAGATTCCTACAATGAGCAGTTCTTC.

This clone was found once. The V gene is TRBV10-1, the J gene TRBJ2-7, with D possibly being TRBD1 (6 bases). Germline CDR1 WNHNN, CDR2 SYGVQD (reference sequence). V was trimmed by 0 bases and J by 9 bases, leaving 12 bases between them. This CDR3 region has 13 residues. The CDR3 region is CASSESLAGVQYF. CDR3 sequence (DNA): TGCGCCAGCAGTGAGTCGCTTGCAGGGGTGCAGTACTTC.

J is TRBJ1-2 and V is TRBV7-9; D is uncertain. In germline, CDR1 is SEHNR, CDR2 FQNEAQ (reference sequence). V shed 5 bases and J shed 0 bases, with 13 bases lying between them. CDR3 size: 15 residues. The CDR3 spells CASSQASWTNYGYTF. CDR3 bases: TGTGCCAGCAGCCAGGCCTCCTGGACTAACTATGGCTACACCTTC.

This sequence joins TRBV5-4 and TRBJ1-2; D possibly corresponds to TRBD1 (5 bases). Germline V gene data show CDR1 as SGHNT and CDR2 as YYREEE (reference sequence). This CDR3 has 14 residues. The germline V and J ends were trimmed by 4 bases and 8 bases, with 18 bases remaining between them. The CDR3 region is CASSPPPPGIGYTF. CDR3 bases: TGTGCCAGCAGCCCCCCTCCCCCAGGGATCGGCTACACCTTC.

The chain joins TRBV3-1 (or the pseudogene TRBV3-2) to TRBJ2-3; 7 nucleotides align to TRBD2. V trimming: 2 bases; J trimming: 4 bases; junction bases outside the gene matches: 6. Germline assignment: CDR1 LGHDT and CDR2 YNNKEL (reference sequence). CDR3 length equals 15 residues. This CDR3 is CASSQMRELPDTQYF. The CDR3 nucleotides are TGTGCCAGCAGCCAAATGCGGGAGTTGCCAGATACGCAGTATTTT.

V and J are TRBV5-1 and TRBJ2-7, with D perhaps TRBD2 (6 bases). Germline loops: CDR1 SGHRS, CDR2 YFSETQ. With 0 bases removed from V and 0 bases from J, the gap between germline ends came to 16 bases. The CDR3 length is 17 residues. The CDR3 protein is CASSLGLLGGNSYEQYF. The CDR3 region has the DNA TGCGCCAGCAGCTTGGGCTTGCTCGGCGGGAACTCCTACGAGCAGTACTTC.